Listed below are T cell receptor beta chains from one sample, sequenced in a study of blood T cell repertoires in COVID-19. Assay: immunoSEQ multiplex PCR; the TCRdb copy retains only in-frame clones and omits some. Of about 140,000 clones in the sample, 80% to 85% were seen once. The sequenced material came from peripheral blood. These receptors originate from a young man with COVID-19, enrolled during active disease. Each CDR3 is given with its conserved first and last residue. D genes are given only for firm matches. Not all rows give a size; the values are once, few, many and, for expanded clones, a class.

D gene	CDR3 length	clone size	V gene	J gene	CDR3 DNA	CDR3 protein
-	13	-	TRBV5-1	TRBJ2-3	TGCGCCAGCAGCTTGACCAGGGAAGATACGCAGTATTTT	CASSLTREDTQYF
TRBD2	18	-	TRBV5-1	TRBJ2-1	TGCGCCAGCAGCTCCGGGACTAGCGGGAGGAACTCCTACAATGAGCAGTTCTTC	CASSSGTSGRNSYNEQFF
TRBD1	15	-	TRBV6-5	TRBJ2-2	TGTGCCAGCAGGGTGACAGGGTCTTTGGCCGGGGAGCTGTTTTTT	CASRVTGSLAGELFF
-	15	few	TRBV2	TRBJ1-5	TGTGCCAGCAGGAGGGGGTTCGGGGGGACGGAGCCCCAGCATTTT	CASRRGFGGTEPQHF
TRBD2	15	-	TRBV7-2	TRBJ2-7	TGTGCCAGCAGCTCTATTAGCGGGAGGGCGGGCGAGCAGTACTTC	CASSSISGRAGEQYF
-	16	-	TRBV4-2	TRBJ2-2	TGTGCCAGCAGCCAAGGTTCGACTAAAAACACCGGGGAGCTGTTTTTT	CASSQGSTKNTGELFF
-	16	-	TRBV6-2/TRBV6-3	TRBJ2-6	TGTGCCAGCAGTTACCTCCCCCGGGCTGGGGCCAACGTCCTGACTTTC	CASSYLPRAGANVLTF
-	13	-	TRBV7-6	TRBJ2-3	TGTGCCAGCAGCCAAGACTTTGGCGGGCCGCAGTATTTT	CASSQDFGGPQYF
-	15	-	TRBV15	TRBJ2-2	TGTGCCACCAGCAGAGACATAACCGCGGCCAGGGAGCTGTTTTTT	CATSRDITAARELFF
-	14	-	TRBV6-5	TRBJ2-3	TGTGCCAGCAGTTGGCGAGGGAGCACAGATACGCAGTATTTT	CASSWRGSTDTQYF
TRBD1	15	few	TRBV6-2/TRBV6-3	TRBJ1-5	TGTGCCAGCAGTTCCAGGACAGGGCTACGGCAGCCCCAGCATTTT	CASSSRTGLRQPQHF
-	15	once	TRBV19	TRBJ2-6	TGTGCCAGTAAAAGTACACCTCCTGGGGCCAACGTCCTGACTTTC	CASKSTPPGANVLTF
-	16	-	TRBV7-2	TRBJ2-7	TGTGCCAGCAGCTTAGCACTGGGACCAGGGGCCTACGAGCAGTACTTC	CASSLALGPGAYEQYF
-	14	-	TRBV6-1	TRBJ2-1	TGTGCCAGCAGTGAGGTCCAGGGCCGGTCCGAGCAGTTCTTC	CASSEVQGRSEQFF
-	12	once	TRBV10-3	TRBJ2-7	TGTGCCATCAGTGAGACCACATACGAGCAGTACTTC	CAISETTYEQYF
-	15	-	TRBV28	TRBJ2-1	TGTGCCAGCAGTATCGCCTTTCAGTCCGCCAATGAGCAGTTCTTC	CASSIAFQSANEQFF
-	15	-	TRBV7-2	TRBJ1-1	TGTGCCAGCAGCTCGGAGGAGGCGGGCCATTTTGAAGCTTTCTTT	CASSSEEAGHFEAFF
TRBD2	15	-	TRBV9	TRBJ2-1	TGTGCCAGCAGCGCCTTTAGCGGGACGAACAATGAGCAGTTCTTC	CASSAFSGTNNEQFF
TRBD2	15	-	TRBV19	TRBJ2-2	TGTGCCAGTAGCATAGCGGGAGGGCACACCGGGGAGCTGTTTTTT	CASSIAGGHTGELFF
TRBD1	14	once	TRBV19	TRBJ2-5	TGTGCCAGTAGAAAAAACAGGGGCGAAGAGACCCAGTACTTC	CASRKNRGEETQYF
-	12	-	TRBV29-1	TRBJ2-1	TGCAGCGTTGCCAGCTCCTACAATGAGCAGTTCTTC	CSVASSYNEQFF
-	14	-	TRBV29-1	TRBJ1-2	TGCAGCGTTGAGGTCGGCCAGGCCAACTATGGCTACACCTTC	CSVEVGQANYGYTF
TRBD2	16	-	TRBV7-3	TRBJ2-2	TGTGCCAGCAGCTTAGCGGGAGGGCCGAACACCGGGGAGCTGTTTTTT	CASSLAGGPNTGELFF
-	18	-	TRBV2	TRBJ2-7	TGTGCCAGCAGTGAAGCGGTGGGGCACCTTCACCCCTACTACGAGCAGTACTTC	CASSEAVGHLHPYYEQYF
-	16	few	TRBV9	TRBJ2-1	TGTGCCAGCAGCGTAAGGTCGGGGAACTCCTACAATGAGCAGTTCTTC	CASSVRSGNSYNEQFF
-	13	-	TRBV29-1	TRBJ2-2	TGCAGCGTTGAGAAGAGTAACACCGGGGAGCTGTTTTTT	CSVEKSNTGELFF
-	13	-	TRBV4-1	TRBJ1-4	TGCGCCAGCAGCCAAGGGACAGACGAAAAACTGTTTTTT	CASSQGTDEKLFF
-	13	-	TRBV24-1	TRBJ2-7	TGTGCCACCAGTGACCCAGGGTTCGGCGAGCAGTACTTC	CATSDPGFGEQYF
TRBD1	11	-	TRBV24-1	TRBJ2-7	TGTGCCACCGGGACAGCTTACGAGCAGTACTTC	CATGTAYEQYF
TRBD2	17	-	TRBV28	TRBJ2-3	TGTGCCAGCAGTTTAGCGGCTAGCGGGAGAGACACAGATACGCAGTATTTT	CASSLAASGRDTDTQYF
-	13	-	TRBV25-1	TRBJ1-3	TGTGCCAGCAGAGAATACGGGGGAAACACCATATATTTT	CASREYGGNTIYF
TRBD2	16	once	TRBV7-7	TRBJ2-2	TGTGCTAGCAGCTTAGCGGCTAGCGGGAACACCGGGGAGCTGTTTTTT	CASSLAASGNTGELFF
TRBD2	13	-	TRBV5-4	TRBJ2-3	TGTGCCAGCGGGCGGGAGCCCACAGATACGCAGTATTTT	CASGREPTDTQYF
-	15	-	TRBV5-4	TRBJ2-6	TGTGCCAGCAGCTTGGCCCTATCTGGGGCCAACGTCCTGACTTTC	CASSLALSGANVLTF
-	16	-	TRBV27	TRBJ1-1	TGTGCCAGCAGTGCTCCCGGACGGGAACTAGGCACTGAAGCTTTCTTT	CASSAPGRELGTEAFF
TRBD1	12	once	TRBV19	TRBJ2-7	TGTGCCAGTGGCCAGGGGGCGTGGGAGCAGTACTTC	CASGQGAWEQYF
-	13	-	TRBV12-3/TRBV12-4	TRBJ2-7	TGTGCCAGCAGTTTCGGGGGAACCTACGAGCAGTACTTC	CASSFGGTYEQYF
TRBD2	16	-	TRBV10-1	TRBJ2-7	TGCGCCAGCAGTGAGTCAGGGACTAGCGGGACCTACGAGCAGTACTTC	CASSESGTSGTYEQYF
TRBD1	16	-	TRBV24-1	TRBJ2-2	TGTGCCACCAGTGATCGGAGGACAGGGATCTACGGGGAGCTGTTTTTT	CATSDRRTGIYGELFF
-	14	-	TRBV28	TRBJ2-3	TGTGCCAGCACCATCGGCCATCTAGCCGATACGCAGTATTTT	CASTIGHLADTQYF